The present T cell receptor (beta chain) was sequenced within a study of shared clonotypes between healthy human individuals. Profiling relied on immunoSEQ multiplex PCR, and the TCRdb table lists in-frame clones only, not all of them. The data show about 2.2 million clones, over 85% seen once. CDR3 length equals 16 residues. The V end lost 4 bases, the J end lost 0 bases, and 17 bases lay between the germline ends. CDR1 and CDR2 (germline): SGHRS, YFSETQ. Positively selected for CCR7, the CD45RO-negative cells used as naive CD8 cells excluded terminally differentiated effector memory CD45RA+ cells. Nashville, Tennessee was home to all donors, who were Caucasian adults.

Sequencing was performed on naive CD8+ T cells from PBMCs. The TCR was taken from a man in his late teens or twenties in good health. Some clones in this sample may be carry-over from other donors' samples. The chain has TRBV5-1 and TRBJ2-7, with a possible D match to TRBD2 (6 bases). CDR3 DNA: TGCGCCAGCAGCGGGCACCGGGACTCAAGCTCCTACGAGCAGTACTTC. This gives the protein CASSGHRDSSSYEQYF.